One sample yielded the 29 T cell receptor beta chains listed below, sequenced in a study of blood T cell repertoires in COVID-19. Libraries were prepared by immunoSEQ multiplex PCR; TCRdb keeps only in-frame clonotypes and omits some of them. The sample shows some 210,000 clones, roughly four fifths of them seen only once. Sequences were obtained from peripheral blood. All receptors derive from a woman in her forties with acute or convalescent COVID-19.

The chain links TRBV12-3 or TRBV12-4 to TRBJ1-1; unclear D gene. Trimming took off 5 bases at V and 4 bases at J, with 11 bases between the two ends. CDR3 length equals 13 residues. CDR3 DNA: TGTGCCAGCAGTGCAGGTACCGGCACTGAAGCTTTCTTT. Translated: CASSAGTGTEAFF.

This clone was detected once. This chain connects TRBV15 to TRBJ1-5, with a tentative D call TRBD1 (5 bases). Trimming shortened V by 0 bases and J by 7 bases, and 7 bases separated the two germline ends. Germline V gene lookup returns CDR1 LNHNV and CDR2 YYDKDF (reference sequence). The CDR3 runs 13 residues. The CDR3 nucleotides are TGTGCCACCAGCAGAGAGGGACTGCAGCCCCAGCATTTT. This translates into CATSREGLQPQHF.

This clone was observed once. The chain recombines TRBV24-1 with TRBJ2-1; TRBD2 might be the D (5 bases). Trimming took 5 bases from V and 6 from J, leaving 22 bases between them. Germline V gene data show CDR1 as KGHDR and CDR2 as SFDVKD. The CDR3 is made up of 17 amino acids. Written as DNA, the CDR3 is TGTGCCACCAGTGCCGGACTTGGAGTACTTGGGTCCAATGAGCAGTTCTTC. It is translated as CATSAGLGVLGSNEQFF.

This rearrangement joins TRBV5-1 to TRBJ2-2; D is perhaps TRBD1 (6 bases). V gave up 4 bases and J gave up 4 bases, with 17 bases separating them. The CDR3 contains 16 residues. Germline CDR1 SGHRS, CDR2 YFSETQ. The CDR3 reads CASSLNTGIVTGELFF. The CDR3 DNA is TGCGCCAGCAGCCTTAACACAGGGATCGTCACCGGGGAGCTGTTTTTT.

The J gene is TRBJ1-3, the V gene TRBV7-6; 10 bases map to TRBD1. Germline V gives CDR1 SGHVS, CDR2 FNYEAQ. This CDR3 comprises 14 residues. After removal of 5 bases from V and 6 bases from J, the junction contained 4 bases not matched to a gene. In DNA form, the CDR3 reads TGTGCCAGCAGCCTAGGGACAGGGGTAAACACCATATATTTT. Translating it yields CASSLGTGVNTIYF. Full variable domain (rest looked up from reference TRBV7-6 and TRBJ1-3): GAGVSQSPRYKVTKRGQDVALRCDPISGHVSLYWYRQALGQGPEFLTYFNYEAQQDKSGLPNDRFSAERPEGSISTLTIQRTEQRDSAMYRCASSLGTGVNTIYFGEGSWLTVV.

This chain links TRBV7-8 with TRBJ2-7, with a tentative D call TRBD1 (6 bases). Germline lookup yields CDR1 SGHVS and CDR2 FQNEAQ. V was clipped by 7 bases and J by 0 bases, with 16 bases between them. The CDR3 totals 15 residues. CDR3 residues: CASTPETGNSYEQYF. CDR3 in DNA: TGTGCCAGCACCCCTGAAACAGGGAACTCCTACGAGCAGTACTTC.

The J gene is TRBJ2-3, the V gene TRBV7-9; 8 bases fit TRBD1. This CDR3 region has 17 residues. Germline CDR1 reads SEHNR; CDR2 reads FQNEAQ (reference sequence). V lost 5 bases and J lost 3; bases outside the gene matches: 13. The CDR3 nucleotides are TGTGCCAGCAGCAAGCTAATTCGGACAGGGCGGACAGATACGCAGTATTTT. The encoded protein is CASSKLIRTGRTDTQYF.

The rearrangement links TRBV6-5 to TRBJ2-7, with 8 bases lining up with TRBD1. The CDR3 extends over 13 amino acids. CDR1 is MNHEY, CDR2 SVGAGI, per germline. Losses at the gene ends were 7 bases for V and 3 bases for J; bases not matched to a gene: 5. CDR3 sequence: CASTRTGFYEQYF. DNA of the CDR3: TGTGCCAGCACTAGGACAGGGTTCTACGAGCAGTACTTC.

The chain is built from TRBV6-2 or TRBV6-3 and TRBJ2-2; D unresolved. CDR1 MNHEY and CDR2 SVGEGT come from the germline V gene. The germline V and J ends were trimmed by 2 bases and 7 bases, with 14 bases remaining between them. The CDR3 sequence is 15 residues long. The CDR3 is CASSYHPGPGGELFF. CDR3 bases: TGTGCCAGCAGTTACCACCCAGGCCCCGGCGGGGAGCTGTTTTTT.

The chain recombines TRBV2 with TRBJ1-4; D gene unclear. Trimming left V 10 bases short and J 3 bases short, with 12 bases between. CDR1 and CDR2 (germline): SNHLY, FYNNEI. CDR3 size: 13 residues. In DNA, the CDR3 is TGTGCCACCAGACCGACACCTAATGAAAAACTGTTTTTT. Protein product: CATRPTPNEKLFF.

The chain employs TRBV27 and TRBJ1-1; the D gene is possibly TRBD1 (5 bases). The CDR3 is 15 residues long. With 3 bases removed from V and 4 bases from J, the gap between germline ends came to 15 bases. Germline values: CDR1 MNHEY, CDR2 SMNVEV (reference sequence). The CDR3 DNA sequence: TGTGCCAGCAGTTTGGGGCCGTACGGAGTCACTGAAGCTTTCTTT. Translated, it gives CASSLGPYGVTEAFF.

V and J are TRBV4-2 and TRBJ2-4; TRBD2 aligns across 7 bases. The germline gives CDR1 LGHNA, CDR2 YNFKEQ. CDR3 length: 16 amino acids. V was clipped by 3 bases and J by 2 bases; unmatched bases: 7. The CDR3 DNA reads as TGTGCCAGCAGCCAGGCGGGAGATGGGACCAAAAACATTCAGTACTTC. It yields the protein CASSQAGDGTKNIQYF.

The chain employs TRBV7-9 and TRBJ1-2, with TRBD1 matching over 9 bases. Germline V gene lookup returns CDR1 SEHNR and CDR2 FQNEAQ (reference sequence). The CDR3 covers 15 residues. Trimming took 0 bases from V and 4 from J; bases not matched to a gene: 3. CDR3 loop: CASSLAGQGLYGYTF. CDR3 DNA sequence: TGTGCCAGCAGCTTAGCGGGACAGGGCCTCTATGGCTACACCTTC.

For the CDR3, the DNA is TGTGCCAGCAGACCTTTAACAGGGGAAGCTTTCTTT. This translates into CASRPLTGEAFF. The chain recombines TRBV6-2 or TRBV6-3 with TRBJ1-1; the D gene is possibly TRBD1 (6 bases). Germline V gene data show CDR1 as MNHEY and CDR2 as SVGEGT. This CDR3 region has 12 residues. V lost 6 bases and J lost 8, with 13 bases in between.

This chain's CDR3 is CASSSSGQEAFF. The CDR3 DNA reads TGTGCCAGCTCATCCTCGGGACAAGAAGCTTTCTTT. This chain links TRBV18 with TRBJ1-1; tentatively, D is TRBD1 (6 bases). V lost 5 bases and J lost 8, with 12 bases in between. The CDR3 has 12 residues. The germline V gene encodes CDR1 KGHSH and CDR2 LQKENI.

The J gene is TRBJ1-3, the V gene TRBV27; D gene unclear. V lost 0 bases and J lost 0, with 6 bases in between. CDR1 is MNHEY, CDR2 SMNVEV, per germline (reference sequence). This CDR3 is built from 15 residues. Here the CDR3 DNA reads TGTGCCAGCAGTTTATCGCCAGTCTCTGGAAACACCATATATTTT. Amino acid sequence: CASSLSPVSGNTIYF.

The rearrangement links TRBV19 to TRBJ2-7; 16 bases fit TRBD2. This CDR3 comprises 16 residues. Germline assignment: CDR1 LNHDA and CDR2 SQIVND (reference sequence). The V segment lost 5 bases and the J segment 7 bases; nucleotides outside the gene matches: 8. CDR3 sequence (DNA): TGTGCCAGTAGTCCTGGGACTAGCGGGAGGGCCCGAGAGCAGTACTTC. Its protein product is CASSPGTSGRAREQYF.

As DNA, the CDR3 is TGTGCCAGCAGCGATAGCGGGGCCCTTGGGAATGAGCAGTTCTTC. Translating it yields CASSDSGALGNEQFF. The rearrangement uses TRBV9 and TRBJ2-1; 8 nucleotides align to TRBD2. Germline trimming cut 3 bases from V and 7 bases from J; bases unmatched to any gene: 9. The germline V gene encodes CDR1 SGDLS and CDR2 YYNGEE. This CDR3 has 15 amino acids.

There are a few counts of this clone. The rearrangement uses TRBV7-2 and TRBJ2-2, with D unclear. Trimming stripped 1 base from V and 0 bases from J, with 6 bases between. Germline loops: CDR1 SGHTA, CDR2 FQGNSA. The CDR3 spans 15 residues. The CDR3 DNA follows: TGTGCCAGCAGCTTAGTCTACTCGAACACCGGGGAGCTGTTTTTT. Translating it yields CASSLVYSNTGELFF.

V is TRBV7-6 and J is TRBJ1-2, with a possible D match to TRBD1 (5 bases). V was clipped by 8 bases and J by 3 bases, with 7 bases between them. The CDR3 is 11 amino acids. Germline V lookup: CDR1 SGHVS, CDR2 FNYEAQ. CDR3 DNA sequence: TGTGCCAGCGGAGGGGACTATGGCTACACCTTC. Its translation: CASGGDYGYTF. Looking up the rest from reference TRBV7-6 and TRBJ1-2 gives the full variable domain: GAGVSQSPRYKVTKRGQDVALRCDPISGHVSLYWYRQALGQGPEFLTYFNYEAQQDKSGLPNDRFSAERPEGSISTLTIQRTEQRDSAMYRCASGGDYGYTFGSGTRLTVV.

The rearrangement links TRBV18 to TRBJ2-1, with 7 bases matching TRBD1. The length of the CDR3 is 15 residues. V shed 2 bases, J shed 3 bases, and the junction held 4 bases outside the gene matches. Germline values: CDR1 KGHSH, CDR2 LQKENI. The chain's CDR3 is CASSPGTANYNEQFF. CDR3 DNA: TGTGCCAGCTCACCAGGGACAGCGAACTACAATGAGCAGTTCTTC. Supplemented by reference TRBV18 and TRBJ2-1, the full variable domain reads NAGVMQNPRHLVRRRGQEARLRCSPMKGHSHVYWYRQLPEEGLKFMVYLQKENIIDESGMPKERFSAEFPKEGPSILRIQQVVRGDSAAYFCASSPGTANYNEQFFGPGTRLTVL.

The J gene is TRBJ2-2, the V gene TRBV9; no clear D gene. Trimming cost V 0 bases and J 4 bases, with 4 bases left between them. The germline CDR1 and CDR2 sequences are SGDLS and YYNGEE. This CDR3 comprises 13 residues. The CDR3 loop reads CASSVACTGELFF. The CDR3 DNA is TGTGCCAGCAGCGTAGCTTGCACCGGGGAGCTGTTTTTT. The variable domain in full, with the rest retrieved from reference TRBV9 and TRBJ2-2, is DSGVTQTPKHLITATGQRVTLRCSPRSGDLSVYWYQQSLDQGLQFLIQYYNGEERAKGNILERFSAQQFPDLHSELNLSSLELGDSALYFCASSVACTGELFFGEGSRLTVL.

The chain is built from TRBV6-1 and TRBJ2-6, with D maybe TRBD1 (5 bases). Germline CDR1 reads MNHNS; CDR2 reads SASEGT. V lost 2 bases and J lost 1, with 24 bases in between. This CDR3 contains 21 residues. Here the CDR3 DNA reads TGTGCCAGCAGTGAAAAGTCCCCCCAGGGCAGGGTAATGTCTGGGGCCAACGTCCTGACTTTC. This sequence encodes CASSEKSPQGRVMSGANVLTF.

This sequence joins TRBV6-1 and TRBJ1-2; D ambiguous. Trimming stripped 0 bases from V and 0 bases from J, with 11 bases between. This CDR3 has 16 residues. Looked up from germline, CDR1 is MNHNS and CDR2 is SASEGT. This CDR3 reads CASSEAIGRANYGYTF. The CDR3 coding sequence is TGTGCCAGCAGTGAAGCGATAGGGAGAGCTAACTATGGCTACACCTTC.

The chain combines TRBV2 with TRBJ1-2; TRBD1 matches 7 bases. Losses at the gene ends were 5 bases for V and 8 bases for J; bases not matched to a gene: 17. Germline V gene sequence: CDR1 SNHLY, CDR2 FYNNEI. This CDR3 is 16 amino acids long. DNA of the CDR3: TGTGCCAGCAGTCCTCCGATAGGGGGCCACGTGCGAGGCTACACCTTC. It specifies CASSPPIGGHVRGYTF. Variable domain in full (rest from reference TRBV2 and TRBJ1-2): EPEVTQTPSHQVTQMGQEVILRCVPISNHLYFYWYRQILGQKVEFLVSFYNNEISEKSEIFDDQFSVERPDGSNFTLKIRSTKLEDSAMYFCASSPPIGGHVRGYTFGSGTRLTVV.

CDR3 DNA: TGTGCCAGCAGTTCCCGGGGATATAATTCACCCCTCCACTTT. This codes for CASSSRGYNSPLHF. This chain connects TRBV6-5 to TRBJ1-6; D uncertain. The CDR3 extends over 14 amino acids. Germline V lookup: CDR1 MNHEY, CDR2 SVGAGI. Between the trimmed V and J ends, which lost 4 bases and 4 bases, there was a span of 8 bases.

The chain links TRBV7-3 to TRBJ2-1, with TRBD2 as a possible D gene (6 bases). V lost 5 bases to trimming and J lost 8 bases, with 13 bases between them. CDR1 and CDR2 from the germline V gene are SGHTA and FQGTGA. The CDR3 spans 13 residues. CDR3 in amino acids: CASSLYGGDEQFF. The CDR3 DNA is TGTGCCAGCAGCCTATATGGAGGGGATGAGCAGTTCTTC.

This chain joins TRBV19 and TRBJ2-1; a possible D gene is TRBD1 (5 bases). V was clipped by 4 bases and J by 9 bases, with 19 bases between them. CDR1 and CDR2 from the germline V gene are LNHDA and SQIVND (reference sequence). The CDR3 totals 15 residues. Here the CDR3 reads CASSTRRVQGGEQFF. DNA for the CDR3: TGTGCCAGTAGTACCCGTCGGGTGCAGGGTGGTGAGCAGTTCTTC.

This clone appeared a few times. This chain joins TRBV19 and TRBJ2-5; weak D call: TRBD1 (5 bases). The CDR3 is 13 residues long. V lost 0 bases to trimming and J lost 7 bases, with 9 bases between them. The germline CDR1 and CDR2 sequences are LNHDA and SQIVND (reference sequence). DNA for the CDR3: TGTGCCAGTAGTATAGACAGGGCCACGACCCAGTACTTC. Its translation is CASSIDRATTQYF.